The 12 T cell receptor beta chains below were found in one sample sequenced in a study of blood T cells in healthy people across ages. Primers used in a second PCR of about 6 to 11 cycles were a sample-barcoded 5' primer and a J-beta primer mix. TCRdb redid the calling of the 5' RACE reads with MiXCR, one entry per CDR3 protein. Found here are over 550,000 distinct CDR3 sequences, approximately 30% of them singletons; the top ten hold approximately 14%. The sample consisted of blood. The source is a woman over 75 in good health.

The V call is TRBV5-5, the J call TRBJ2-4, with D unresolved. V lost 0 bases to trimming and J lost 15 bases, with 10 bases between them. Germline values: CDR1 SGHKS, CDR2 YYEKEE (reference sequence). This CDR3 comprises 11 residues. The CDR3: CASSLEDERYF. The CDR3 DNA reads TGTGCCAGCAGCTTGGAGGACGAGCGGTACTTC.

The sample holds a few counts of this clonotype. This chain connects TRBV6-2 or TRBV6-3 to TRBJ2-4; either TRBD1 or TRBD2 may supply D (5 bases each). The J call may be incorrect, as the DNA end agrees better with TRBJ2-7. The CDR3 consists of 14 residues. Germline loops: CDR1 MNHEY, CDR2 SVGEGT. CDR3 residues: CASIQWGKAYEQYF. CDR3 DNA: TGTGCCAGCATTCAATGGGGGAAGGCCTACGAGCAGTACTTC.

About this clonotype itself: A junction boundary mismatches the germline segment, possibly from a read error. This chain links TRBV5-5 with TRBJ1-6, with D perhaps matching TRBD1 (6 bases). This CDR3 comprises 16 residues. The germline V gene encodes CDR1 SGHKS and CDR2 YYEKEE (reference sequence). The CDR3 reads CASGLGLPGVNSSLHF. The CDR3 coding sequence is TGTGCCAGCGGCTTGGGGCTGCCAGGGGTAAATTCATCCCTCCACTTT.

The chain recombines TRBV27 with TRBJ2-7, with D tentatively TRBD1 or TRBD2 (5 bases each). The V gene's germline CDR1 is MNHEY and CDR2 SMNVEV (reference sequence). CDR3 length: 14 amino acids. Trimming took off 6 bases at V and 0 bases at J, with 12 bases between the two ends. CDR3 sequence: CASRRAGSSYEQYF. The CDR3 nucleotides are TGTGCCAGCAGGCGTGCAGGGAGCTCCTACGAGCAGTACTTC.

The sample holds many counts of this clonotype. The chain recombines TRBV7-6 with TRBJ1-5; D ambiguous. CDR3 length: 13 residues. Germline V gene data show CDR1 as SGHVS and CDR2 as FNYEAQ. The V end was cut by 5 bases, the J end by 6 bases, with 11 bases between. The CDR3 nucleotides are TGTGCCAGCAGCCCTGGAGAGGGTCAGCCCCAGCATTTT. Translated, it gives CASSPGEGQPQHF.

On this clonotype itself: With a much larger clone just one base away, this may be a read error. The chain has TRBV24-1 and TRBJ2-7; 7 bases agree with TRBD2. Germline V gives CDR1 KGHDR, CDR2 SFDVKD. J was trimmed by 7 bases and V by 5 bases; bases with no gene match: 13. The CDR3 covers 15 residues. The CDR3, as DNA: TGTGCCACCAGTGGAGGCCGGGAGGCCTACAATGAGCAGTACTTC. It translates to CATSGGREAYNEQYF.

This clonotype appeared a few times. This chain connects TRBV20-1 to TRBJ2-3; 8 nucleotides line up with TRBD2. Germline CDR1 reads DFQATT; CDR2 reads SNEGSKA (reference sequence). The CDR3 loop spans 13 amino acids. Trimming at V came to 5 bases and at J to 5 bases, leaving 6 bases not matched to a gene. The CDR3 spells CSAVSGGLDTQYF. DNA for the CDR3: TGCAGTGCTGTCAGCGGGGGCTTAGATACGCAGTATTTT.

This clonotype has ten or more counts. J is TRBJ1-2 and V is TRBV9, with D possibly matching TRBD1 (6 bases). The CDR3 loop spans 13 amino acids. Per germline, CDR1 SGDLS and CDR2 YYNGEE. The germline V and J ends were trimmed by 3 bases and 7 bases, with 13 bases remaining between them. DNA for the CDR3: TGTGCCAGCAGCGAAGGGGGGGGATTTGGCTACACCTTC. Translated, it gives CASSEGGGFGYTF.

This rearrangement joins TRBV7-3 to TRBJ2-5, with 9 bases lining up with TRBD2. The CDR3 loop spans 15 amino acids. The V gene's germline CDR1 is SGHTA and CDR2 FQGTGA. After removal of 5 bases from V and 11 bases from J, the junction contained 15 bases not matched to a gene. CDR3: CASSRMTSGYNGQYF. The DNA for the CDR3 is TGTGCCAGCAGCCGCATGACTAGCGGTTACAATGGGCAGTACTTC.

Note on this clonotype: This may be a read error: a much more frequent sequence differs by one nucleotide. The chain uses TRBV4-2 and TRBJ1-2; D remains unclear. Germline values: CDR1 LGHNA, CDR2 YNFKEQ. CDR3 size: 16 residues. The ends were cut back, 0 bases at V and 8 bases at J, with 19 bases in the middle. The CDR3 DNA reads TGTGCCAGCAGCCAAGATGAGGGCGACCGAGGGTTCGGCTACACCTTC. This sequence encodes CASSQDEGDRGFGYTF.

For this clonotype: A read error may explain this, as a much larger clone is one base away. CDR3 bases: TGTGTCAGCAGCCGCCAGACCCTGAACACTGAAGCTTTCTTT. It codes for CVSSRQTLNTEAFF. V gene TRBV7-2 combines with J gene TRBJ1-1; D is undetermined. CDR1 and CDR2 from the germline V gene are SGHTA and FQGNSA. The CDR3 has 14 residues.

There are many counts of this clonotype. The chain recombines TRBV4-3 with TRBJ1-1; 11 bases line up with TRBD1. Germline loops: CDR1 LGHNA, CDR2 YSLEER. J gave up 8 bases and V 5 bases, and 10 bases lay outside the gene matches. This CDR3 contains 15 residues. CDR3 DNA sequence: TGCGCCAGCAGCTCCGGGACAGGGGGTTTTGGGGAAGCTTTCTTT. Encoded protein: CASSSGTGGFGEAFF.